Given below is one T cell receptor (beta chain) in context. Its antigen is unidentified. Relative to the germline gene, one junction end is altered; a read error may explain this. This record comes from a study of T cell responses to AZD1222 COVID-19 vaccine. Findings of the study overall: Of the AZD1222 recipients, only six or seven were seropositive at baseline. Reports indicate that nearly half of spike-specific TCRs are directed at unmutated variant regions. An increase in Spike-specific TCR breadth and depth was observed after two AZD1222 doses.

TCRdb's copy holds only in-frame clones and misses some; the assay was immunoSEQ multiplex PCR. The table includes around 58,000 clones, approximately 79% detected once. This CDR3 comprises 15 residues. Germline assignment: CDR1 MDHEN and CDR2 SYDVKM. This receptor was taken from an adult in good health. The chain has TRBV28 and TRBJ1-2; 7 bases match TRBD1. The source material was peripheral blood, sampled on day 0 of AZD1222 vaccination. CDR3 protein: CASRLSGQTNYGYTF. CDR3 nucleotide sequence: TGTGCCAGCAGGTTATCGGGACAGACTAACTATGGCTACACCTTC.